The 20 T cell receptor beta chains reported below all come from one sample, sequenced in a study of T cell repertoires and Cas9 in healthy adults. The data were produced by immunoSEQ multiplex PCR, yet TCRdb's version contains in-frame clones alone and is incomplete. The sample consists of approximately 23,000 clones, roughly nine tenths of them appearing once. Source material: CD4+ effector T cells (CD127+, CD25-, CD137-, CD154-) from PBMCs; culture status not recorded. The receptors shown here come from a human donor in good health.

This clone was seen just once. In DNA, the CDR3 is TGTGCCAGCAGCGCCGGGAGCGGGGTGACCCGTCAGCCCCAGCATTTT. The encoded protein is CASSAGSGVTRQPQHF. The V call is TRBV9, the J call TRBJ1-5; no definite D call. Germline V gene sequence: CDR1 SGDLS, CDR2 YYNGEE. V lost 3 bases and J 6 bases, leaving 19 bases between the germline ends. The CDR3 runs 16 residues.

This clone has just one count. V gene TRBV27 combines with J gene TRBJ2-2, with D possibly matching TRBD2 (5 bases). The germline gives CDR1 MNHEY, CDR2 SMNVEV (reference sequence). The V end lost 5 bases, the J end lost 0 bases, and 10 bases lay between the germline ends. This CDR3 spans 15 amino acids. The CDR3 sequence is CASSMVLANTGELFF. The CDR3 bases are TGTGCCAGCAGTATGGTACTAGCGAACACCGGGGAGCTGTTTTTT.

This rearrangement joins TRBV9 to TRBJ2-3; 7 nucleotides match TRBD2. CDR1 and CDR2 (germline): SGDLS, YYNGEE. The V and J ends lost 7 bases and 2 bases, in that order; junction bases with no gene match: 7. The CDR3 extends over 14 amino acids. The CDR3 here is CASRGAGITDTQYF. In nucleotides, the CDR3 is TGTGCCAGCCGAGGAGCGGGAATCACAGATACGCAGTATTTT.

The V and J genes are TRBV6-5 and TRBJ2-2; no clear D gene. V lost 3 bases, J lost 1 base, and 6 bases lay in between. Germline V lookup: CDR1 MNHEY, CDR2 SVGAGI. The CDR3 spans 14 residues. This CDR3 reads CASSYTGNTGELFF. CDR3 nucleotides: TGTGCCAGCAGTTATACGGGGAACACCGGGGAGCTGTTTTTT.

The chain carries TRBV6-5 and TRBJ2-6; perhaps D is TRBD1 or TRBD2 (5 bases each). Germline loops: CDR1 MNHEY, CDR2 SVGAGI. Between the trimmed V and J ends, which lost 5 bases and 3 bases, there was a span of 11 bases. CDR3 length equals 15 residues. The CDR3 sequence: CASSTGTGGANVLTF. The CDR3 region has the DNA TGTGCCAGCAGTACCGGGACCGGTGGGGCCAACGTCCTGACTTTC.

J is TRBJ1-1 and V is TRBV5-1; 7 bases fit TRBD1. The CDR3 spans 15 residues. Germline CDR1 reads SGHRS; CDR2 reads YFSETQ. The J segment lost 1 base and the V segment lost 0 bases, leaving 3 bases of the junction unmatched. CDR3 sequence: CASSLDRGQNTEAFF. The CDR3 DNA is TGCGCCAGCAGCTTGGACAGGGGACAGAACACTGAAGCTTTCTTT.

As for this clone: A junction end diverges from the germline sequence, so it may reflect a read error. CDR3 protein: CSSSFENRGEAFF. CDR3 coding DNA: TGTTCCAGCAGTTTTGAGAACAGGGGCGAAGCTTTCTTT. The rearrangement uses TRBV28 and TRBJ1-1; TRBD1 aligns across 7 bases. The CDR3 sequence is 13 residues long. The germline CDR1 and CDR2 sequences are MDHEN and SYDVKM.

The chain employs TRBV29-1 and TRBJ1-1; 9 bases match TRBD1. The germline V gene has CDR1 SQVTM and CDR2 ANQGSEA. This CDR3 contains 14 residues. Trimming at V came to 5 bases and at J to 0 bases, leaving 4 bases not matched to a gene. The DNA of the CDR3 is TGCAGCGTTCAACAGGGGGCTCTGAACACTGAAGCTTTCTTT. It is translated as CSVQQGALNTEAFF.

The V gene is TRBV5-6, the J gene TRBJ1-6; the D is unclear. Looked up from germline, CDR1 is SGHDT and CDR2 is YYEEEE. The CDR3 covers 15 residues. V lost 3 bases and J lost 7, with 14 bases in between. The CDR3: CASSYRTVFNSPLHF. In DNA, the CDR3 is TGTGCCAGCAGCTACCGGACGGTCTTCAATTCACCCCTCCACTTT.

The chain combines TRBV11-2 with TRBJ2-1; weak D call: TRBD1 (5 bases). The CDR3 covers 15 residues. V lost 3 bases and J lost 0, with 9 bases in between. Germline V gene lookup returns CDR1 SGHAT and CDR2 FQNNGV. This chain's CDR3 is CASSLQGVSYNEQFF. The CDR3, as DNA: TGTGCCAGCAGCTTGCAGGGTGTCTCCTACAATGAGCAGTTCTTC.

The gene calls are TRBV20-1 and TRBJ2-1; D uncertain. V gave up 4 bases and J gave up 6 bases, with 4 bases separating them. This CDR3 has 10 residues. CDR1 DFQATT and CDR2 SNEGSKA come from the germline V gene (reference sequence). CDR3 protein: CSATLNEQFF. The CDR3 DNA reads TGCAGTGCTACCCTCAATGAGCAGTTCTTC.

The chain carries TRBV6-4 and TRBJ1-1; tentative D call: TRBD1 (5 bases). Trimming pared 0 bases from V and 7 bases from J, leaving 9 bases between. Germline V gives CDR1 MRHNA, CDR2 SNTAGT. The CDR3 runs to 13 residues. In DNA, the CDR3 is TGTGCCAGCAGTGACTCGTGGCAGGGTGAAGCTTTCTTT. This codes for CASSDSWQGEAFF.

The chain employs TRBV28 and TRBJ2-7; TRBD1 aligns across 10 bases. J was trimmed by 2 bases and V by 7 bases; bases with no gene match: 11. The CDR3 loop spans 16 amino acids. Per germline, CDR1 MDHEN and CDR2 SYDVKM. The CDR3 sequence is CASMNRRDRGTYEQYF. DNA for the CDR3: TGTGCCAGCATGAATCGCCGGGACAGGGGCACCTACGAGCAGTACTTC.

The chain uses TRBV18 and TRBJ1-2, with 8 bases aligning to TRBD1. The V and J ends lost 8 bases and 5 bases, in that order; junction bases with no gene match: 16. The germline gives CDR1 KGHSH, CDR2 LQKENI. This CDR3 region has 16 residues. The CDR3 region is CASTRNPAGTGYGYTF. The CDR3 DNA sequence: TGTGCCAGCACTCGAAATCCCGCCGGGACAGGTTATGGCTACACCTTC.

The V gene is TRBV27, the J gene TRBJ2-5; maybe TRBD2 (7 bases). TRBJ2-7 matches the DNA end more closely, so the J call is doubtful. The CDR3 spans 14 residues. The germline V gene encodes CDR1 MNHEY and CDR2 SMNVEV (reference sequence). In DNA form, the CDR3 reads TGTGCCAGCAGTGTGCGGGGGCTTCGCTACGAGCAGTACTTC. Encoded protein: CASSVRGLRYEQYF.

This chain links TRBV5-4 with TRBJ1-5, with a weak D call TRBD1 (6 bases). This CDR3 has 20 residues. Trimming took 2 bases from V and 2 from J, leaving 26 bases between them. Germline V gene lookup returns CDR1 SGHNT and CDR2 YYREEE (reference sequence). The CDR3, as DNA: TGTGCCAGCAGCTTACCTTGTTATGACTCAAACCCAGGGGGCAATCAGCCCCAGCATTTT. Translation gives CASSLPCYDSNPGGNQPQHF. The complete variable domain, with remaining parts taken from reference TRBV5-4 and TRBJ1-5, reads ETGVTQSPTHLIKTRGQQVTLRCSSQSGHNTVSWYQQALGQGPQFIFQYYREEENGRGNFPPRFSGLQFPNYSSELNVNALELDDSALYLCASSLPCYDSNPGGNQPQHFGDGTRLSIL.

This chain links TRBV6-5 with TRBJ2-1, with TRBD1 as a possible D gene (7 bases). Germline V gene sequence: CDR1 MNHEY, CDR2 SVGAGI. CDR3 length equals 11 residues. The V end lost 5 bases, the J end lost 9 bases, and 8 bases lay between the germline ends. The CDR3 nucleotides read TGTGCCAGCAGTCAGGGGGGTGAGCAGTTCTTC. As protein: CASSQGGEQFF.

The chain combines TRBV30 with TRBJ2-1, with 8 bases matching TRBD2. The CDR3 contains 15 residues. The germline V gene encodes CDR1 GTSNPN and CDR2 SVGIG (reference sequence). The V segment lost 2 bases and the J segment 8 bases; nucleotides outside the gene matches: 11. The CDR3 loop is CAWSLGLAGWDEQFF. CDR3 bases: TGTGCCTGGAGTCTAGGGTTAGCGGGATGGGATGAGCAGTTCTTC.

The chain couples TRBV6-5 to TRBJ2-2; D not certain. There are 15 residues in the CDR3. V was shortened by 2 bases and J by 1 base, with 8 bases between the two germline ends. The V gene's germline CDR1 is MNHEY and CDR2 SVGAGI. CDR3 coding DNA: TGTGCCAGCAGTTACGCGGAAAGGAACACCGGGGAGCTGTTTTTT. Translated: CASSYAERNTGELFF.

J is TRBJ2-1 and V is TRBV5-1; 10 positions agree with TRBD2. Germline CDR1 and CDR2: SGHRS and YFSETQ. V shed 0 bases, J shed 10 bases, and the junction held 7 bases outside the gene matches. The CDR3 sequence is 15 residues long. This chain's CDR3 is CASSLGRTSGGEQFF. CDR3 nucleotide sequence: TGCGCCAGCAGCTTGGGTAGGACTAGCGGTGGAGAGCAGTTCTTC.